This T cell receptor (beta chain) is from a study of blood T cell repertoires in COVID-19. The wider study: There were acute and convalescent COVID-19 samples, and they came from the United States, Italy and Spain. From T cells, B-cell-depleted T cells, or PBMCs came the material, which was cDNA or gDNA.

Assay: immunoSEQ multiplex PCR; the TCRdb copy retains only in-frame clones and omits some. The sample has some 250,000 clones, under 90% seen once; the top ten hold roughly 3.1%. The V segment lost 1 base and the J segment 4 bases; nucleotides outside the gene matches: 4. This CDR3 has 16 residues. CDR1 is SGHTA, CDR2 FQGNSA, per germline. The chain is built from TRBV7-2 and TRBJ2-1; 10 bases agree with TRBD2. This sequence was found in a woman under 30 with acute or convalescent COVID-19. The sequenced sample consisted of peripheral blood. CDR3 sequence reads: CASSLEILAGYNEQFF. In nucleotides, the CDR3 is TGTGCCAGCAGCTTAGAAATACTAGCGGGGTACAATGAGCAGTTCTTC.